The 29 T cell receptor beta chains below all came from one sample that was sequenced in a study of cytomegalovirus exposure and HLA in healthy donors. It was with 60 Vbeta and 13 Jbeta primers that the PCR ran. Clones were read by immunoSEQ multiplex PCR, and TCRdb kept only the in-frame ones, dropping some. Of around 88,000 clones listed, around 67% are singletons. The material sequenced was PBMCs. The receptors were sampled from a male donor in good health and CMV-seronegative.

This clone was found once. This sequence joins TRBV5-1 and TRBJ2-1, with a possible D match to TRBD2 (5 bases). Trimming shortened V by 6 bases and J by 4 bases, and 11 bases separated the two germline ends. This CDR3 is built from 13 residues. CDR1 is SGHRS and CDR2 is YFSETQ in the germline V gene. CDR3 sequence reads: CASMSGQYNEQFF. CDR3 nucleotides: TGCGCCAGCATGAGCGGTCAATACAATGAGCAGTTCTTC.

This clone was recorded once. The chain has TRBV28 and TRBJ1-1; 7 positions agree with TRBD1. The CDR3 extends over 14 amino acids. V shed 6 bases and J 5 bases; nucleotides not matched to a gene: 9. CDR1 is MDHEN, CDR2 SYDVKM, per germline. The CDR3 DNA follows: TGTGCCAGCAGCAGTCCAGGGGGTCGGACTGAAGCTTTCTTT. Translation gives CASSSPGGRTEAFF.

CDR3 sequence: CASSPTLAGGPGEQFF. CDR3 bases: TGCGCCAGCAGCCCGACACTAGCGGGAGGGCCGGGGGAGCAGTTCTTC. The V gene is TRBV5-1, the J gene TRBJ2-1; 13 bases line up with TRBD2. The CDR3 has 16 amino acids. The ends lost 4 bases at V and 10 bases at J; junction bases unmatched: 11. Germline lookup yields CDR1 SGHRS and CDR2 YFSETQ.

The V and J genes are TRBV9 and TRBJ1-5, with TRBD1 matching over 7 bases. From germline, CDR1 is SGDLS and CDR2 YYNGEE. The length of the CDR3 is 15 residues. V was clipped by 0 bases and J by 6 bases; unmatched bases: 6. As DNA, the CDR3 is TGTGCCAGCAGCGTAGAGGGGGCTCAGGGTCAGCCCCAGCATTTT. This sequence encodes CASSVEGAQGQPQHF.

The chain employs TRBV9 and TRBJ1-4, with 7 bases aligning to TRBD1. J lost 5 bases, V lost 5 bases, and 6 bases had no gene match. The CDR3 is 14 residues long. CDR1 and CDR2 (germline): SGDLS, YYNGEE. The CDR3 coding sequence is TGTGCCAGCAGTTACAGGGGTGGAAATGAAAAACTGTTTTTT. Translated: CASSYRGGNEKLFF. Complete variable domain (other parts from reference TRBV9 and TRBJ1-4): DSGVTQTPKHLITATGQRVTLRCSPRSGDLSVYWYQQSLDQGLQFLIQYYNGEERAKGNILERFSAQQFPDLHSELNLSSLELGDSALYFCASSYRGGNEKLFFGSGTQLSVL.

This clone turned up a few times. This chain connects TRBV5-6 to TRBJ2-5; D is possibly TRBD1 (5 bases). The J call may be in error: the DNA end matches TRBJ2-7 better. Germline-derived CDR1 and CDR2 are SGHDT and YYEEEE. The CDR3 runs to 13 residues. This CDR3 reads CASSPWGGYEQYF. DNA for the CDR3: TGTGCCAGCAGCCCCTGGGGCGGCTACGAGCAGTACTTC.

The chain is built from TRBV6-5 and TRBJ2-7; 7 bases are shared with TRBD1. This CDR3 has 13 residues. V was clipped by 5 bases and J by 2 bases; unmatched bases: 3. The germline V gene has CDR1 MNHEY and CDR2 SVGAGI. The CDR3 bases are TGTGCCAGCAGTCAACAGGGGCCCTACGAGCAGTACTTC. Translated, it gives CASSQQGPYEQYF.

The DNA for the CDR3 is TGTGCCAGCAGTGAAGAGCCCCACTACGAGCAGTACTTC. This translates into CASSEEPHYEQYF. The genes are TRBV2 and TRBJ2-7; D is unresolved. V gave up 1 base and J gave up 3 bases, with 7 bases separating them. The CDR3 runs 13 residues. The germline CDR1 and CDR2 sequences are SNHLY and FYNNEI.

The genes are TRBV13 and TRBJ1-3; 8 positions agree with TRBD1. The CDR3 is 16 residues long. Germline-derived CDR1 and CDR2 are PRHDT and FYEKMQ (reference sequence). Trimming at V came to 5 bases and at J to 5 bases, leaving 11 bases not matched to a gene. The CDR3 loop reads CASSRTPGQERNTIYF. The CDR3 region has the DNA TGTGCCAGCAGCCGAACCCCGGGACAGGAAAGAAACACCATATATTTT. Supplemented by reference TRBV13 and TRBJ1-3, the full variable domain reads AAGVIQSPRHLIKEKRETATLKCYPIPRHDTVYWYQQGPGQDPQFLISFYEKMQSDKGSIPDRFSAQQFSDYHSELNMSSLELGDSALYFCASSRTPGQERNTIYFGEGSWLTVV.

This clone was seen only a few times. The rearrangement uses TRBV9 and TRBJ1-1; TRBD1 is a possible D gene (5 bases). Trimming took 0 bases from V and 10 from J, leaving 10 bases between them. Germline loops: CDR1 SGDLS, CDR2 YYNGEE. This CDR3 has 12 residues. The CDR3 loop is CASSVVSGGAFF. CDR3 nucleotide sequence: TGTGCCAGCAGCGTAGTTTCGGGGGGAGCTTTCTTT.

This CDR3 reads CASSGAQPQHF. The CDR3, as DNA: TGTGCCAGCAGTGGGGCGCAGCCCCAGCATTTT. V usage is TRBV2 and J usage is TRBJ1-5, with D unresolved. The germline gives CDR1 SNHLY, CDR2 FYNNEI. The CDR3 extends over 11 amino acids. The V gene lost 4 bases and the J gene lost 7 bases, with 5 bases spanning the gap.

This clone was observed a single time. The chain combines TRBV29-1 with TRBJ2-7; 8 bases are a match to TRBD2. CDR1 and CDR2 (germline): SQVTM, ANQGSEA. V shed 6 bases and J 3 bases; nucleotides not matched to a gene: 7. This CDR3 has 13 residues. The CDR3, as DNA: TGCAGCGTCCGGGGGGGCAGAGACTACGAGCAGTACTTC. This codes for CSVRGGRDYEQYF.

This clone was seen many times. J is TRBJ1-4 and V is TRBV4-3; D is undetermined. This CDR3 is built from 15 residues. Trimming removed 2 bases at V and 4 bases at J, with 11 bases between. The V gene's germline CDR1 is LGHNA and CDR2 YSLEER. The DNA of the CDR3 is TGCGCCAGCAGCCAAAGAGGGCTTTTTAATGAAAAACTGTTTTTT. Protein: CASSQRGLFNEKLFF.

This chain links TRBV7-3 with TRBJ2-1; 8 positions agree with TRBD1. This CDR3 has 15 residues. V gave up 1 base and J gave up 4 bases; unmatched junction bases: 3. Per germline, CDR1 SGHTA and CDR2 FQGTGA. CDR3 DNA: TGTGCCAGCAGCTTAAGCGGACAGGGTTACAATGAGCAGTTCTTC. This encodes CASSLSGQGYNEQFF.

The rearrangement joins TRBV5-4 to TRBJ1-1; possibly TRBD1 for D (5 bases). This CDR3 region has 13 residues. V was pared by 4 bases and J by 1 base, with 8 bases between. In germline, CDR1 is SGHNT, CDR2 YYREEE (reference sequence). The CDR3 DNA is TGTGCCAGCAGCGCGGGGCAGAACACTGAAGCTTTCTTT. Its protein is CASSAGQNTEAFF.

The DNA for the CDR3 is TGTGCCAGCAGCTGGACTAGAGAGCAGTTCTTC. This encodes CASSWTREQFF. The V call is TRBV13, the J call TRBJ2-1; 7 bases map to TRBD2. CDR1 is PRHDT and CDR2 is FYEKMQ in the germline V gene (reference sequence). There are 11 residues in the CDR3. J gave up 10 bases and V 4 bases, and 1 base lay outside the gene matches.

This sequence joins TRBV19 and TRBJ2-7; TRBD2 aligns across 9 bases. Looked up from germline, CDR1 is LNHDA and CDR2 is SQIVND (reference sequence). V was clipped by 4 bases and J by 2 bases; unmatched bases: 15. This CDR3 has 18 residues. This CDR3 reads CASSTYHVASGTTYEQYF. CDR3 bases: TGTGCCAGTAGTACATATCACGTGGCTAGCGGGACGACCTACGAGCAGTACTTC.

The sample holds a few counts of this clone. The chain uses TRBV7-2 and TRBJ2-3; TRBD2 matches 8 bases. Per the germline V gene, CDR1 is SGHTA and CDR2 is FQGNSA. The V segment lost 5 bases and the J segment 1 base; nucleotides outside the gene matches: 14. The CDR3 runs to 18 residues. CDR3 nucleotide sequence: TGTGCCAGCAGCACTGAGCGGGAGCCATTGCGTGGCACAGATACGCAGTATTTT. It codes for CASSTEREPLRGTDTQYF.

This clone showed up just once. This sequence joins TRBV6-8 and TRBJ1-5, with 10 bases that match TRBD1. The V gene end was trimmed by 4 bases and the J gene end by 1 base; junction bases not matched to a gene: 7. Germline V gene data show CDR1 as MNHGY and CDR2 as SAAAGT. CDR3 length: 17 residues. For the CDR3, the DNA is TGTGCCAGCAGTTCAAACCGACAGGGGGCAAGCAATCAGCCCCAGCATTTT. Amino acid sequence: CASSSNRQGASNQPQHF.

The V call is TRBV27, the J call TRBJ1-1, with D maybe TRBD1 (5 bases). Germline V gene lookup returns CDR1 MNHEY and CDR2 SMNVEV (reference sequence). CDR3 length: 12 amino acids. Trimming removed 5 bases from V and 7 bases from J, with 11 bases in between. The CDR3 protein is CASSPGRREAFF. CDR3 in DNA: TGTGCCAGCAGTCCAGGGCGTCGTGAAGCTTTCTTT.

The rearrangement joins TRBV7-8 to TRBJ2-7, with 8 bases lining up with TRBD2. V shed 1 base, J shed 5 bases, and the junction held 7 bases outside the gene matches. The CDR3 contains 15 residues. Per germline, CDR1 SGHVS and CDR2 FQNEAQ. Here the CDR3 reads CASSLDGTSFDEQYF. DNA for the CDR3: TGTGCCAGCAGCTTAGACGGGACTAGTTTCGACGAGCAGTACTTC.

This clone occurred once. The rearrangement links TRBV6-1 to TRBJ2-1, with 11 bases lining up with TRBD2. The CDR3 is 15 amino acids. Germline CDR1 MNHNS, CDR2 SASEGT. With V trimmed by 6 bases and J by 4 bases, 5 bases remained unmatched. CDR3 in amino acids: CASSLLAGVYNEQFF. The CDR3 region has the DNA TGTGCCAGCAGCCTACTAGCGGGAGTGTACAATGAGCAGTTCTTC.

The chain combines TRBV28 with TRBJ1-1; TRBD1 agrees at 7 bases. The CDR3 runs 16 residues. The V and J ends lost 5 bases and 2 bases, in that order; junction bases with no gene match: 11. Per germline, CDR1 MDHEN and CDR2 SYDVKM. The CDR3 loop is CASSLSTGYENTEAFF. The CDR3 DNA is TGTGCCAGCAGTCTCTCGACAGGGTATGAAAACACTGAAGCTTTCTTT.

In this sample, this clone turned up a few times. The rearrangement joins TRBV6-1 to TRBJ2-7; 7 bases fit TRBD1. The germline V gene has CDR1 MNHNS and CDR2 SASEGT. This CDR3 has 14 residues. The V and J ends lost 6 bases and 5 bases, in that order; junction bases with no gene match: 10. The CDR3 loop is CASRDRPSRDEQYF. The CDR3 DNA is TGTGCCAGCAGGGACAGGCCCTCCCGAGACGAGCAGTACTTC.

V and J are TRBV19 and TRBJ1-5, with 7 bases identical to TRBD1. This CDR3 region has 16 residues. The V gene end was trimmed by 4 bases and the J gene end by 0 bases; junction bases not matched to a gene: 6. The germline CDR1 and CDR2 sequences are LNHDA and SQIVND (reference sequence). In nucleotides, the CDR3 is TGTGCCAGTAGTAGGAGAACAGGGGATAGCAATCAGCCCCAGCATTTT. Translating it yields CASSRRTGDSNQPQHF.

The sample holds one count of this clone. The V call is TRBV7-2, the J call TRBJ1-2; D uncertain. The V end lost 6 bases, the J end lost 5 bases, and 16 bases lay between the germline ends. This CDR3 comprises 14 residues. Germline V CDR1 and CDR2: SGHTA, FQGNSA. CDR3 in amino acids: CASSFARTGYGYTF. In DNA form, the CDR3 reads TGTGCCAGCAGTTTCGCCCGGACGGGGTATGGCTACACCTTC.

The chain employs TRBV19 and TRBJ1-5; no firm D call. The length of the CDR3 is 17 residues. Trimming pared 4 bases from V and 1 base from J, leaving 17 bases between. Germline V gene lookup returns CDR1 LNHDA and CDR2 SQIVND (reference sequence). The CDR3 DNA follows: TGTGCCAGTAGTACACTCAGTCCCACACAGAGCAATCAGCCCCAGCATTTT. Its protein product is CASSTLSPTQSNQPQHF.

CDR3 in amino acids: CASMRGGSPQETQYF. In DNA form, the CDR3 reads TGTGCCAGCATGAGGGGCGGGAGTCCCCAAGAGACCCAGTACTTC. The chain is built from TRBV9 and TRBJ2-5; the match to TRBD2 covers 7 bases. The CDR3 is 15 amino acids. Germline CDR1 reads SGDLS; CDR2 reads YYNGEE. With 6 bases clipped from V and 1 base from J, the junction kept 9 bases outside the gene matches.

This clone was detected only once. The chain joins TRBV5-1 to TRBJ2-7; perhaps TRBD2 as D (6 bases). Germline assignment: CDR1 SGHRS and CDR2 YFSETQ. The V gene lost 3 bases and the J gene lost 3 bases, with 22 bases spanning the gap. The CDR3 has 17 amino acids. The CDR3 nucleotides are TGCGCCAGCAGCTCCGGAGGTGGGAGGCCCTTCTTCTACGAGCAGTACTTC. Translated, it gives CASSSGGGRPFFYEQYF. The variable domain in full, with the rest retrieved from reference TRBV5-1 and TRBJ2-7, is KAGVTQTPRYLIKTRGQQVTLSCSPISGHRSVSWYQQTPGQGLQFLFEYFSETQRNKGNFPGRFSGRQFSNSRSEMNVSTLELGDSALYLCASSSGGGRPFFYEQYFGPGTRLTVT.